The clone carrying this TCR beta chain is medium-sized within its sample. The target antigen is unknown. This CDR3 is 12 amino acids long. CDR1 is MGHDK, CDR2 SYGVNS, per germline. V dropped 6 bases and J dropped 8 bases, with 11 bases sitting between them. Sequencing of the DNA from cultured CD4+ T cells was carried out with the Oncomine TCR Beta short-read assay. TCRdb reanalysed the PCR reads using MiXCR and keeps one entry per CDR3 protein. The sample has 14,000 or so distinct CDR3 sequences, about 26% seen once; the top ten hold about 20%. This entry comes from a study of vaccination and CD4 T cells after COVID-19. Across the study: Median time from COVID diagnosis to post-COVID sampling was over 95 days (35 to 161).

This sample's treatment: roughly 10-day PBMC culture with coronavirus spike peptide pools or control peptides (ViraFEST assay). The TCR sequence derives from a human donor with COVID-19. The rearrangement joins TRBV25-1 to TRBJ1-3, with no clear D. Sequencing was carried out using cultured CD4+ T cells from blood. The CDR3 loop reads CASSPGGHTIYF. The CDR3 nucleotides are TGTGCCAGCAGCCCGGGTGGGCACACCATATATTTT.